The T cell receptor beta chain described here comes from a study of blood T cell repertoires in COVID-19. Study information: Samples taken during acute and convalescent COVID-19 were collected in the United States, Italy and Spain. The cDNA or gDNA used as material had been derived from T cells, B-cell-depleted T cells, or PBMCs.

This CDR3 has 15 residues. CDR1 is LGHDT, CDR2 YNNKEL, per germline (reference sequence). V was trimmed by 0 bases and J by 3 bases, leaving 11 bases between them. Residents of about two dozen US areas, aged about 18 to 89 years, made up the participants. The repertoire was sequenced with immunoSEQ multiplex PCR; TCRdb's copy has only in-frame clones and lacks some. The sample records some 210,000 clones, over 75% being singletons. The TCR originated in a man aged 25 to 40 with acute COVID-19. The chain carries TRBV3-1 (or the pseudogene TRBV3-2) and TRBJ1-1; D is uncertain. Sequencing was done on a sample of PBMCs or T cells enriched from blood (not recorded which). The DNA for the CDR3 is TGTGCCAGCAGCCAAGAGTTCGGGGTACACACTGAAGCTTTCTTT. It encodes CASSQEFGVHTEAFF.